The sequence of this T cell receptor beta chain was determined in a study of response to subunit inactivated influenza vaccine. Broader study findings: The authors put forward the suggestion that each seasonal influenza vaccination may bring in only a limited number of new T cells.

MiXCR, run by TCRdb on the RT-PCR reads, gives a single entry per CDR3 protein. This table holds roughly 500,000 distinct CDR3 sequences, more than 15% found once. Concerning this clonotype itself: The antigen remains undetermined.

The CDR3 is 16 amino acids. With 0 bases removed from V and 1 base from J, the gap between germline ends came to 13 bases. The V gene's germline CDR1 is SGHRS and CDR2 YFSETQ. Material: CD4+ T cells sorted from PBMCs, obtained about 23 months after vaccination. The chain couples TRBV5-1 to TRBJ2-5; a weak D match, TRBD2 (5 bases). This receptor was identified in a man aged 50-75 years who received an inactivated influenza vaccine. The CDR3 nucleotides are TGCGCCAGCAGCTTGGCCCAAGGAGGCCCCCAAGAGACCCAGTACTTC. It codes for CASSLAQGGPQETQYF.